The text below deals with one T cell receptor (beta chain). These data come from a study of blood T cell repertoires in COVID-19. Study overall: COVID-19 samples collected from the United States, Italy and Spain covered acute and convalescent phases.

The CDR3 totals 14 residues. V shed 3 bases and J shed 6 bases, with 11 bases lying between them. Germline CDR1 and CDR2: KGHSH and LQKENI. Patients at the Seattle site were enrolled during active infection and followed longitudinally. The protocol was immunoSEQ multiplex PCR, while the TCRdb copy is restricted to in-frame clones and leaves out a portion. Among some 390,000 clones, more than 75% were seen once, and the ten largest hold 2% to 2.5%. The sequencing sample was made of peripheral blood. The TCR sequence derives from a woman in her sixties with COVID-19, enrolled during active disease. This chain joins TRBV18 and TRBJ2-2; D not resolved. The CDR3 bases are TGTGCCAGCTCACCGGAGATTGAGGCCGGGGAGCTGTTTTTT. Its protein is CASSPEIEAGELFF.